These 28 T cell receptor beta chains were all obtained from the same sample, sequenced in a study of PD-L1 blockade in urothelial cancer. Libraries were prepared by immunoSEQ multiplex PCR; TCRdb keeps only in-frame clonotypes and omits some of them. The data contain tens of thousands of clones, approximately 80% of them singletons. Material: PBMCs, obtained around atezolizumab (anti-PD-L1) treatment. Source of these receptors: a man aged 65-85 years with urothelial cancer.

The gene calls are TRBV27 and TRBJ2-7; 7 positions match TRBD2. V shed 4 bases and J 4 bases; nucleotides not matched to a gene: 7. Looked up from germline, CDR1 is MNHEY and CDR2 is SMNVEV (reference sequence). The CDR3 sequence is 14 residues long. CDR3 sequence reads: CASSSGTGGYEQYF. The CDR3 DNA is TGTGCCAGCAGTTCCGGGACGGGGGGATACGAGCAGTACTTC.

J is TRBJ1-2 and V is TRBV29-1; the D gene is possibly TRBD1 (6 bases). Germline loops: CDR1 SQVTM, CDR2 ANQGSEA. The germline V and J ends were trimmed by 7 bases and 7 bases, with 16 bases remaining between them. The CDR3 runs 12 residues. CDR3 coding DNA: TGCAGCGCCTTGACAGGCTTCTTTGGCTACACCTTC. The encoded protein is CSALTGFFGYTF.

The chain uses TRBV7-8 and TRBJ1-2; 7 bases agree with TRBD1. V trimming: 3 bases; J trimming: 5 bases; junction bases outside the gene matches: 3. The CDR3 totals 13 residues. The germline gives CDR1 SGHVS, CDR2 FQNEAQ. CDR3 sequence: CASSFDRVYGYTF. The CDR3 DNA is TGTGCCAGCAGCTTCGACAGGGTATATGGCTACACCTTC.

The gene calls are TRBV19 and TRBJ1-1; no reliable D call. CDR3 length: 15 residues. With 7 bases removed from V and 3 bases from J, the gap between germline ends came to 18 bases. Germline V gene sequence: CDR1 LNHDA, CDR2 SQIVND (reference sequence). CDR3 residues: CASKLDGFSDTEAFF. In DNA, the CDR3 is TGTGCCAGTAAGTTGGATGGGTTTAGCGACACTGAAGCTTTCTTT. The full variable domain, rest sourced from reference TRBV19 and TRBJ1-1, is DGGITQSPKYLFRKEGQNVTLSCEQNLNHDAMYWYRQDPGQGLRLIYYSQIVNDFQKGDIAEGYSVSREKKESFPLTVTSAQKNPTAFYLCASKLDGFSDTEAFFGQGTRLTVV.

The chain employs TRBV6-5 and TRBJ1-1; 9 nucleotides match TRBD1. CDR1 and CDR2 (germline): MNHEY, SVGAGI. V dropped 1 base and J dropped 4; count of bases not matched to a gene: 7. The CDR3 is made up of 16 amino acids. The CDR3 loop is CASSYLRDREITEAFF. DNA of the CDR3: TGTGCCAGCAGTTACTTGAGGGACAGGGAGATCACTGAAGCTTTCTTT.

The V call is TRBV20-1, the J call TRBJ2-5; D remains unclear. V shed 4 bases and J shed 2 bases, with 5 bases lying between them. The CDR3 runs to 11 residues. Germline assignment: CDR1 DFQATT and CDR2 SNEGSKA (reference sequence). The CDR3 region is CSAIRQETQYF. The CDR3 DNA reads TGCAGTGCTATTCGGCAAGAGACCCAGTACTTC.

V usage is TRBV7-9 and J usage is TRBJ2-1; D is unclear. CDR3 length: 14 residues. Germline values: CDR1 SEHNR, CDR2 FQNEAQ (reference sequence). Trimming removed 2 bases from V and 5 bases from J, with 10 bases in between. CDR3 in amino acids: CASSLTQRDNEQFF. CDR3 bases: TGTGCCAGCAGCTTAACCCAGCGAGACAATGAGCAGTTCTTC.

V usage is TRBV11-2 and J usage is TRBJ1-4, with 9 bases fitting TRBD1. Losses at the gene ends were 5 bases for V and 6 bases for J; bases not matched to a gene: 4. CDR3 length equals 14 residues. Germline CDR1 SGHAT, CDR2 FQNNGV. This CDR3 reads CASSRGQGDEKLFF. In nucleotides, the CDR3 is TGTGCCAGCAGCCGGGGACAGGGAGATGAAAAACTGTTTTTT.

The V gene is TRBV28, the J gene TRBJ1-4; D perhaps matches TRBD1 (5 bases). Trimming stripped 5 bases from V and 4 bases from J, with 11 bases between. CDR3 length equals 14 residues. Germline CDR1 and CDR2: MDHEN and SYDVKM. CDR3 in DNA: TGTGCCAGCAGTCCTGACAGACGTAATGAAAAACTGTTTTTT. Translated, it gives CASSPDRRNEKLFF.

The chain joins TRBV6-1 to TRBJ1-2; the D gene is possibly TRBD1 (5 bases). The germline CDR1 and CDR2 sequences are MNHNS and SASEGT. Trimming took 6 bases from V and 4 from J, leaving 9 bases between them. The CDR3 is 12 residues long. DNA of the CDR3: TGTGCCAGCAGCGACAGCTTCTATGGCTACACCTTC. This codes for CASSDSFYGYTF.

This clone was seen just once. The CDR3 sequence: CASSSDGQGGQPQHF. In DNA form, the CDR3 reads TGTGCCAGCAGTTCGGATGGGCAAGGAGGACAGCCCCAGCATTTT. The chain combines TRBV2 with TRBJ1-5; D gene ambiguous. The V gene lost 5 bases and the J gene lost 7 bases, with 18 bases spanning the gap. CDR3 length: 15 amino acids. CDR1 and CDR2 (germline): SNHLY, FYNNEI.

The rearrangement joins TRBV6-6 to TRBJ1-5, with a tentative D call TRBD1 (5 bases). Trimming removed 7 bases at V and 7 bases at J, with 14 bases between. The germline gives CDR1 MNHNY, CDR2 SVGAGI (reference sequence). CDR3 size: 13 residues. DNA for the CDR3: TGTGCCAGCACCGTCGGGGGTCTCCAGCCCCAGCATTTT. This translates into CASTVGGLQPQHF.

The V gene is TRBV19, the J gene TRBJ2-7; TRBD1 agrees at 10 bases. Germline V CDR1 and CDR2: LNHDA, SQIVND (reference sequence). The CDR3 totals 15 residues. V shed 2 bases and J 3 bases; nucleotides not matched to a gene: 4. The CDR3 region is CASSISGDRGYEQYF. Here the CDR3 DNA reads TGTGCCAGTAGTATAAGCGGGGACAGGGGCTACGAGCAGTACTTC.

The V call is TRBV9, the J call TRBJ2-2, with TRBD1 identical over 7 bases. V was pared by 4 bases and J by 0 bases, with 6 bases of the junction left unmatched. The germline gives CDR1 SGDLS, CDR2 YYNGEE. This CDR3 spans 16 amino acids. CDR3 nucleotide sequence: TGTGCCAGCAGCTTCGGGACAGTTGCGAACACCGGGGAGCTGTTTTTT. Its translation is CASSFGTVANTGELFF. Using reference TRBV9 and TRBJ2-2 for the parts outside the CDR3, the full variable domain is DSGVTQTPKHLITATGQRVTLRCSPRSGDLSVYWYQQSLDQGLQFLIQYYNGEERAKGNILERFSAQQFPDLHSELNLSSLELGDSALYFCASSFGTVANTGELFFGEGSRLTVL.

The gene calls are TRBV2 and TRBJ2-3; 7 bases fit TRBD2. Per the germline V gene, CDR1 is SNHLY and CDR2 is FYNNEI. The CDR3 consists of 17 residues. V was pared by 0 bases and J by 4 bases, with 10 bases of the junction left unmatched. CDR3 residues: CASSEALGGRGADTQYF. The CDR3 DNA is TGTGCCAGCAGTGAAGCGCTCGGCGGGAGAGGGGCAGATACGCAGTATTTT.

The genes are TRBV5-4 and TRBJ2-1; 8 positions match TRBD2. The CDR3 consists of 16 residues. Per the germline V gene, CDR1 is SGHNT and CDR2 is YYREEE (reference sequence). V was pared by 0 bases and J by 5 bases, with 7 bases of the junction left unmatched. The CDR3 DNA is TGTGCCAGCAGCTTGGAGGCTAGCGGGCTAAACAATGAGCAGTTCTTC. Protein product: CASSLEASGLNNEQFF.

This clone occurred a few times. The CDR3 nucleotides read TGTGCCAGCAGGCCCGGGACAGGGTTTAGGGGCAATCAGCCCCAGCATTTT. Translating it yields CASRPGTGFRGNQPQHF. V gene TRBV28 combines with J gene TRBJ1-5, with TRBD1 matching 9 bases. The CDR3 length is 17 residues. CDR1 and CDR2 (germline): MDHEN, SYDVKM. V was pared by 6 bases and J by 2 bases, with 11 bases of the junction left unmatched. The complete variable domain, with remaining parts taken from reference TRBV28 and TRBJ1-5, reads DVKVTQSSRYLVKRTGEKVFLECVQDMDHENMFWYRQDPGLGLRLIYFSYDVKMKEKGDIPEGYSVSREKKERFSLILESASTNQTSMYLCASRPGTGFRGNQPQHFGDGTRLSIL.

The gene calls are TRBV9 and TRBJ2-6; the D is unclear. V gave up 2 bases and J gave up 0 bases, with 9 bases separating them. The CDR3 covers 16 residues. Germline CDR1 SGDLS, CDR2 YYNGEE. The CDR3 loop reads CASSVRFDSGANVLTF. The CDR3 DNA reads TGTGCCAGCAGCGTCAGGTTCGACTCTGGGGCCAACGTCCTGACTTTC. The whole variable domain, filled in from reference TRBV9 and TRBJ2-6, reads DSGVTQTPKHLITATGQRVTLRCSPRSGDLSVYWYQQSLDQGLQFLIQYYNGEERAKGNILERFSAQQFPDLHSELNLSSLELGDSALYFCASSVRFDSGANVLTFGAGSRLTVL.

The chain recombines TRBV5-1 with TRBJ2-1, with TRBD1 identical over 11 bases. The CDR3 is 17 residues long. Germline-derived CDR1 and CDR2 are SGHRS and YFSETQ. With V trimmed by 3 bases and J by 4 bases, 9 bases remained unmatched. CDR3 in DNA: TGCGCCAGCAGCTCTGGGAGGGGGACAGGGGGTTACAATGAGCAGTTCTTC. This gives the protein CASSSGRGTGGYNEQFF.

This chain links TRBV5-6 with TRBJ1-5, with 8 bases identical to TRBD1. V gave up 2 bases and J gave up 7 bases; unmatched junction bases: 11. Germline-derived CDR1 and CDR2 are SGHDT and YYEEEE. The CDR3 has 16 amino acids. CDR3 sequence (DNA): TGTGCCAGCAGCTTAGGACAGGGTAAGTGGGACCAGCCCCAGCATTTT. It encodes CASSLGQGKWDQPQHF.

The chain joins TRBV6-1 to TRBJ2-3; TRBD2 matches at 10 bases. CDR3 size: 18 residues. V lost 2 bases to trimming and J lost 4 bases; unmatched junction nucleotides: 12. Germline V gene data show CDR1 as MNHNS and CDR2 as SASEGT. CDR3 sequence reads: CASSERWRASGRADTQYF. The CDR3, as DNA: TGTGCCAGCAGTGAAAGGTGGAGGGCTAGCGGGAGAGCAGATACGCAGTATTTT.

This sequence joins TRBV9 and TRBJ2-5, with 13 bases that match TRBD2. Germline CDR1 is SGDLS and CDR2 is YYNGEE. CDR3 length: 17 residues. The V segment lost 0 bases and the J segment 5 bases; nucleotides outside the gene matches: 7. The CDR3 loop is CASSVDGTSGTLETQYF. The CDR3, as DNA: TGTGCCAGCAGCGTAGATGGGACTAGCGGGACCCTTGAGACCCAGTACTTC.

The chain combines TRBV5-1 with TRBJ2-2; D gene unclear. V lost 4 bases to trimming and J lost 0 bases, with 10 bases between them. CDR3 length equals 15 residues. The germline CDR1 and CDR2 sequences are SGHRS and YFSETQ. Here the CDR3 DNA reads TGCGCCAGCAGCCCCCCTCCCCCGAACACCGGGGAGCTGTTTTTT. Translating it yields CASSPPPPNTGELFF.

The chain links TRBV15 to TRBJ1-5; the match to TRBD1 covers 7 bases. J gave up 4 bases and V 5 bases, and 5 bases lay outside the gene matches. The germline CDR1 and CDR2 sequences are LNHNV and YYDKDF (reference sequence). This CDR3 is built from 14 residues. CDR3 protein: CATSAGTVNQPQHF. CDR3 in DNA: TGTGCCACCAGCGCGGGGACAGTGAATCAGCCCCAGCATTTT.

CDR3 coding DNA: TGTGCCAGCTCACCCAGGGGCTCCTACGAGCAGTACTTC. It codes for CASSPRGSYEQYF. The gene calls are TRBV18 and TRBJ2-7; tentatively, D is TRBD1 (6 bases). Trimming cost V 3 bases and J 0 bases, with 6 bases left between them. Germline-derived CDR1 and CDR2 are KGHSH and LQKENI. The CDR3 has 13 amino acids. Full variable domain (missing parts from reference TRBV18 and TRBJ2-7): NAGVMQNPRHLVRRRGQEARLRCSPMKGHSHVYWYRQLPEEGLKFMVYLQKENIIDESGMPKERFSAEFPKEGPSILRIQQVVRGDSAAYFCASSPRGSYEQYFGPGTRLTVT.

V and J are TRBV5-1 and TRBJ2-2, with D perhaps matching TRBD1 (5 bases). The CDR3 runs 13 residues. Trimming stripped 6 bases from V and 1 base from J, with 7 bases between. CDR1 SGHRS and CDR2 YFSETQ come from the germline V gene. CDR3 residues: CASNQGNTGELFF. CDR3 sequence (DNA): TGCGCCAGCAATCAGGGGAACACCGGGGAGCTGTTTTTT. Full variable domain (remainder filled in from reference TRBV5-1 and TRBJ2-2): KAGVTQTPRYLIKTRGQQVTLSCSPISGHRSVSWYQQTPGQGLQFLFEYFSETQRNKGNFPGRFSGRQFSNSRSEMNVSTLELGDSALYLCASNQGNTGELFFGEGSRLTVL.

The rearrangement links TRBV30 to TRBJ1-2, with a tentative D call TRBD1 (5 bases). Deletions cut 7 bases from V and 4 bases from J, with 13 bases between. This CDR3 comprises 12 residues. Germline CDR1 and CDR2: GTSNPN and SVGIG (reference sequence). CDR3 sequence (DNA): TGTGCCTTGGGGGGTAGGAGCTATGGCTACACCTTC. Translating gives CALGGRSYGYTF.

The rearrangement uses TRBV9 and TRBJ2-4; a possible D gene is TRBD2 (5 bases). Germline V gives CDR1 SGDLS, CDR2 YYNGEE. This CDR3 has 16 residues. Trimming took off 4 bases at V and 0 bases at J, with 14 bases between the two ends. DNA of the CDR3: TGTGCCAGCAGCCCGAAAGCGGTTCTAGCCAAAAACATTCAGTACTTC. This encodes CASSPKAVLAKNIQYF.